The next 28 T cell receptor beta chains were all read from a single sample in a study of T cell changes during pregnancy in multiple sclerosis. Only in-frame clones appear in the TCRdb table, and some are missing; sequencing was by immunoSEQ multiplex PCR. Here the sample spans about 40,000 clones, 88% being singletons. The sequencing used peripheral blood, collected in the first trimester of pregnancy. Receptors were obtained from a female donor in good health, enrolled as a control in a pregnancy study.

V and J are TRBV7-2 and TRBJ2-1; TRBD1 matches at 8 bases. There are 13 residues in the CDR3. V was pared by 6 bases and J by 7 bases, with 5 bases of the junction left unmatched. Germline loops: CDR1 SGHTA, CDR2 FQGNSA. This chain's CDR3 is CASSPTGGNEQFF. DNA for the CDR3: TGTGCCAGCAGTCCAACAGGGGGGAATGAGCAGTTCTTC.

DNA for the CDR3: TGTGCCAGCTCTAACTACGAGCAGTACTTC. It codes for CASSNYEQYF. The chain recombines TRBV28 with TRBJ2-7, with D unclear. The CDR3 consists of 10 residues. V was cut by 8 bases and J by 3 bases, with 5 bases left in between. From germline, CDR1 is MDHEN and CDR2 SYDVKM.

The chain couples TRBV11-2 to TRBJ1-6; a possible D gene is TRBD1 (5 bases). Germline values: CDR1 SGHAT, CDR2 FQNNGV. Trimming left V 0 bases short and J 7 bases short, with 10 bases between. The CDR3 totals 15 residues. CDR3: CASSLDGGSNSPLHF. CDR3 sequence (DNA): TGTGCCAGCAGCTTAGACGGGGGTTCGAATTCACCCCTCCACTTT.

The V and J genes are TRBV27 and TRBJ2-7; D ambiguous. The CDR3 has 14 residues. Germline CDR1 MNHEY, CDR2 SMNVEV (reference sequence). V lost 7 bases to trimming and J lost 0 bases, with 13 bases between them. CDR3 bases: TGTGCCAGCAAAGAACAGTCTCTCTCCTACGAGCAGTACTTC. Protein product: CASKEQSLSYEQYF.

This clone was found once. V and J are TRBV5-1 and TRBJ1-6; D may be TRBD1 (6 bases). V shed 2 bases and J shed 3 bases, with 12 bases lying between them. This CDR3 comprises 16 residues. Germline V gene sequence: CDR1 SGHRS, CDR2 YFSETQ. The CDR3 DNA is TGCGCCAGCAGCTTTAAGACAGGACTCTATAATTCACCCCTCCACTTT. This sequence encodes CASSFKTGLYNSPLHF.

V is TRBV6-6 and J is TRBJ1-2; 8 bases fit TRBD1. CDR1 and CDR2 from the germline V gene are MNHNY and SVGAGI (reference sequence). The length of the CDR3 is 16 residues. Trimming at V came to 6 bases and at J to 2 bases, leaving 11 bases not matched to a gene. The DNA of the CDR3 is TGTGCCAGCAGAACTACGACAGGGGATGTGAACTATGGCTACACCTTC. It yields the protein CASRTTTGDVNYGYTF.

The chain carries TRBV29-1 and TRBJ2-7, with D perhaps matching TRBD1 (6 bases). Germline V lookup: CDR1 SQVTM, CDR2 ANQGSEA. Trimming removed 6 bases from V and 6 bases from J, with 9 bases in between. The CDR3 has 10 residues. Here the CDR3 DNA reads TGCAGCGTCGGGACACTCGAGCAGTACTTC. Translation: CSVGTLEQYF.

The CDR3 region is CSVGLAGETQYF. The CDR3 DNA follows: TGCAGCGTTGGACTAGCGGGAGAGACCCAGTACTTC. The chain couples TRBV29-1 to TRBJ2-5; 10 nucleotides align to TRBD2. The V gene's germline CDR1 is SQVTM and CDR2 ANQGSEA. Losses at the gene ends were 4 bases for V and 4 bases for J; bases not matched to a gene: 0. The length of the CDR3 is 12 residues.

CDR3: CVAGGMAEQYF. The CDR3 coding sequence is TGTGTCGCAGGGGGCATGGCCGAGCAGTACTTC. The gene calls are TRBV28 and TRBJ2-7; 8 bases fit TRBD1. CDR3 length: 11 residues. Germline V gene data show CDR1 as MDHEN and CDR2 as SYDVKM.

This rearrangement joins TRBV27 to TRBJ1-5; possible D gene TRBD1, 5 bases. V was trimmed by 3 bases and J by 7 bases, leaving 7 bases between them. This CDR3 is 12 amino acids long. The germline CDR1 and CDR2 sequences are MNHEY and SMNVEV (reference sequence). This chain's CDR3 is CASSFQGQPQHF. The CDR3 bases are TGTGCCAGCAGTTTTCAGGGACAGCCCCAGCATTTT.

The V gene is TRBV11-2, the J gene TRBJ2-5; 14 nucleotides line up with TRBD2. This CDR3 comprises 16 residues. The V segment lost 4 bases and the J segment 4 bases; nucleotides outside the gene matches: 5. The germline CDR1 and CDR2 sequences are SGHAT and FQNNGV. The CDR3 protein is CASSSGTSGGGETQYF. CDR3 nucleotide sequence: TGTGCCAGCAGCTCTGGGACTAGCGGGGGTGGAGAGACCCAGTACTTC.

CDR3 sequence: CASRGELAGSYEQYF. The DNA for the CDR3 is TGCGCCAGCAGAGGGGAGCTAGCGGGATCCTACGAGCAGTACTTC. This sequence joins TRBV5-1 and TRBJ2-7, with 9 bases aligning to TRBD2. V shed 5 bases, J shed 1 base, and the junction held 7 bases outside the gene matches. The CDR3 is 15 residues long. CDR1 SGHRS and CDR2 YFSETQ come from the germline V gene.

This clone was observed once. The genes are TRBV5-6 and TRBJ2-3, with 11 nucleotides matching TRBD2. J lost 2 bases, V lost 4 bases, and 6 bases had no gene match. The CDR3 runs 16 residues. Germline V gene sequence: CDR1 SGHDT, CDR2 YYEEEE. CDR3 in amino acids: CASSPGTSGFTDTQYF. CDR3 sequence (DNA): TGTGCCAGCAGCCCTGGGACTAGCGGCTTCACAGATACGCAGTATTTT.

This chain uses TRBV29-1 with TRBJ2-5; D is possibly TRBD1 (6 bases). Germline-derived CDR1 and CDR2 are SQVTM and ANQGSEA. Trimming stripped 2 bases from V and 2 bases from J, with 6 bases between. The CDR3 is made up of 12 amino acids. The chain's CDR3 is CSVERGQETQYF. Written as DNA, the CDR3 is TGCAGCGTTGAAAGGGGGCAAGAGACCCAGTACTTC.

CDR3 sequence reads: CASSIGGDTYEQYF. CDR3 sequence (DNA): TGTGCCAGTAGTATAGGAGGGGACACCTACGAGCAGTACTTC. The chain joins TRBV19 to TRBJ2-7; a possible D gene is TRBD1 (6 bases). The length of the CDR3 is 14 residues. Germline-derived CDR1 and CDR2 are LNHDA and SQIVND (reference sequence). Trimming took off 1 base at V and 2 bases at J, with 9 bases between the two ends.

The chain couples TRBV27 to TRBJ1-2, with D possibly matching TRBD1 (5 bases). CDR3 length: 13 residues. V was cut by 4 bases and J by 6 bases, with 12 bases left in between. CDR1 is MNHEY, CDR2 SMNVEV, per germline (reference sequence). In DNA form, the CDR3 reads TGTGCCAGCAGTTCGAACAGGATCCATGGCTACACCTTC. Translating gives CASSSNRIHGYTF.

In this sample, this clone turned up once. This chain uses TRBV19 with TRBJ1-2; D is ambiguous. The ends were cut back, 0 bases at V and 7 bases at J, with 9 bases in the middle. Germline-derived CDR1 and CDR2 are LNHDA and SQIVND (reference sequence). The CDR3 is 13 residues long. The CDR3 DNA follows: TGTGCCAGTAGTATAGATGGGCAGGCTGGCTACACCTTC. Its protein product is CASSIDGQAGYTF.

The gene calls are TRBV4-2 and TRBJ1-6, with TRBD1 matching 9 bases. The trim removed 1 base at V and 5 bases at J, leaving 6 bases unmatched. Germline V lookup: CDR1 LGHNA, CDR2 YNFKEQ. The CDR3 is 17 residues long. CDR3 amino acids: CASSQGGTGYHNSPLHF. CDR3 DNA sequence: TGTGCCAGCAGCCAAGGGGGGACAGGGTACCATAATTCACCCCTCCACTTT.

This chain links TRBV5-1 with TRBJ2-1; possibly TRBD2 for D (5 bases). Germline loops: CDR1 SGHRS, CDR2 YFSETQ. This CDR3 contains 16 residues. V lost 0 bases, J lost 4 bases, and 14 bases lay in between. This CDR3 reads CASSLASTGLYNEQFF. The CDR3, as DNA: TGCGCCAGCAGCTTGGCCTCAACGGGGTTATACAATGAGCAGTTCTTC.

This clone has only one observation. V gene TRBV7-3 combines with J gene TRBJ2-7, with 13 bases matching TRBD2. Germline CDR1 reads SGHTA; CDR2 reads FQGTGA. Germline trimming cut 5 bases from V and 2 bases from J; bases unmatched to any gene: 12. The CDR3 runs to 18 residues. As DNA, the CDR3 is TGTGCCAGCAGCCCCCGTGGGCCACTAGCGGGGGGGCCCTACGAGCAGTACTTC. It encodes CASSPRGPLAGGPYEQYF.

The chain carries TRBV19 and TRBJ2-4; TRBD1 matches 8 bases. From germline, CDR1 is LNHDA and CDR2 SQIVND (reference sequence). This CDR3 region has 17 residues. Trimming removed 6 bases from V and 3 bases from J; junction bases left unmatched: 13. The CDR3 sequence: CASSPRAGGGYKNIQYF. CDR3 nucleotide sequence: TGTGCCAGTAGCCCCCGGGCAGGGGGCGGGTACAAAAACATTCAGTACTTC.

The chain carries TRBV5-4 and TRBJ2-6; D might be TRBD1 (6 bases). The V gene lost 2 bases and the J gene lost 1 base, with 13 bases spanning the gap. Germline loops: CDR1 SGHNT, CDR2 YYREEE (reference sequence). This CDR3 comprises 17 residues. This CDR3 is CASSFPGAGSGANVLTF. CDR3 DNA sequence: TGTGCCAGCAGCTTCCCAGGGGCTGGGTCTGGGGCCAACGTCCTGACTTTC.

The chain employs TRBV6-1 and TRBJ2-7; 11 positions match TRBD1. This CDR3 region has 16 residues. CDR1 MNHNS and CDR2 SASEGT come from the germline V gene. V was clipped by 1 base and J by 3 bases; unmatched bases: 5. The CDR3 protein is CASSEDAGTGGYEQYF. The CDR3 bases are TGTGCCAGCAGTGAAGATGCTGGGACAGGGGGCTACGAGCAGTACTTC.

The rearrangement joins TRBV5-1 to TRBJ2-7; D unresolved. V was cut by 7 bases and J by 2 bases, with 13 bases left in between. The CDR3 contains 13 residues. Per the germline V gene, CDR1 is SGHRS and CDR2 is YFSETQ. CDR3 DNA: TGCGCCAGCGAACAGAAAGATACCTACGAGCAGTACTTC. Protein sequence: CASEQKDTYEQYF. The whole variable domain, remainder taken from reference TRBV5-1 and TRBJ2-7, is KAGVTQTPRYLIKTRGQQVTLSCSPISGHRSVSWYQQTPGQGLQFLFEYFSETQRNKGNFPGRFSGRQFSNSRSEMNVSTLELGDSALYLCASEQKDTYEQYFGPGTRLTVT.

The V gene is TRBV7-3, the J gene TRBJ2-3; TRBD2 is a possible D gene (6 bases). Trimming stripped 6 bases from V and 2 bases from J, with 15 bases between. Germline V gives CDR1 SGHTA, CDR2 FQGTGA. The CDR3 covers 15 residues. This CDR3 is CASSSGETLTDTQYF. CDR3 bases: TGTGCCAGCAGTTCGGGAGAGACTCTCACAGATACGCAGTATTTT.

The chain carries TRBV12-1 and TRBJ1-5; TRBD1 is the table's D call, not checked against the DNA. TRBV12-1 is described as a pseudogene. This CDR3 is built from 14 residues. The CDR3 protein is CASSSTGHNQPQHF. CDR3 nucleotide sequence: TGTGCCAGCAGCTCGACAGGGCACAATCAGCCCCAGCATTTT.

This clone was counted a single time. The chain's CDR3 is CASSGQGEKEPQHF. In DNA, the CDR3 is TGTGCCAGCAGTGGACAGGGGGAAAAGGAGCCCCAGCATTTT. This chain connects TRBV2 to TRBJ1-5; 9 bases align to TRBD1. CDR1 and CDR2 (germline): SNHLY, FYNNEI. The CDR3 has 14 amino acids. The V segment lost 4 bases and the J segment 8 bases; nucleotides outside the gene matches: 6.

This clone was observed a single time. The chain recombines TRBV15 with TRBJ2-7, with TRBD1 identical over 7 bases. This CDR3 is 15 amino acids long. V shed 3 bases and J 3 bases; nucleotides not matched to a gene: 8. Germline V CDR1 and CDR2: LNHNV, YYDKDF (reference sequence). CDR3 nucleotide sequence: TGTGCCACCAGCAGGACAGGGACAGCCTTCTACGAGCAGTACTTC. It codes for CATSRTGTAFYEQYF.